A selection of T cell receptor beta chains follows, all from one sample in a study of blood T cell repertoires in COVID-19. Here immunoSEQ multiplex PCR was the method, and the copy in TCRdb shows in-frame clones only, minus some. This sample has around 220,000 clones, with more than 85% found just once. The sample comprised peripheral blood. All receptors derive from a woman in her forties or fifties with COVID-19, enrolled during active disease. Each CDR3 is given with its conserved first and last residue. The order of the fields is V gene, clone size, J gene, D gene, CDR3 protein, CDR3 DNA. D genes are given only for firm matches. Clone size is not always given. Where it is, it says once, few, many or a class for expanded clones.

TRBV18	-	TRBJ1-3	-	CASSRIQASSGNTIYF	TGTGCCAGCTCACGTATACAGGCTAGCTCTGGAAACACCATATATTTT
TRBV18	-	TRBJ1-4	-	CASSLKTVLNEKLFF	TGTGCCAGCTCACTCAAGACAGTTTTGAATGAAAAACTGTTTTTT
TRBV19	-	TRBJ1-4	-	CASSSETGSNEKLFF	TGTGCCAGTAGTTCTGAAACAGGGTCCAATGAAAAACTGTTTTTT
TRBV18	-	TRBJ1-5	-	CASNTGSGQPQHF	TGTGCCAGCAATACAGGGTCCGGTCAGCCCCAGCATTTT
TRBV27	-	TRBJ2-3	-	CASSLSAGSTDTQYF	TGTGCCAGCAGTTTATCGGCAGGATCCACAGATACGCAGTATTTT
TRBV19	-	TRBJ2-3	TRBD2	CASSSRSMTGGDTQYF	TGTGCCAGTAGTAGTCGATCTATGACGGGGGGGGATACGCAGTATTTT
TRBV6-5	once	TRBJ2-5	TRBD2	CASSRGAEREEYF	TGTGCCAGCAGTCGCGGGGCCGAACGGGAGGAGTACTTC
TRBV6-5	-	TRBJ1-2	-	CASSPDMVYGYTF	TGTGCCAGCAGTCCGGACATGGTCTATGGCTACACCTTC
TRBV5-6	-	TRBJ1-3	-	CASSVIRGWENTIYF	TGTGCCAGCAGCGTCATTCGAGGGTGGGAAAACACCATATATTTT
TRBV11-2	-	TRBJ2-2	TRBD2	CASSSGLAGGPNTGELFF	TGTGCCAGCAGCTCGGGACTAGCGGGGGGCCCGAACACCGGGGAGCTGTTTTTT
TRBV3-1/TRBV3-2	-	TRBJ2-5	-	CASSPQGRGETQYF	TGTGCCAGCAGCCCCCAGGGTCGGGGGGAGACCCAGTACTTC
TRBV6-6	-	TRBJ2-2	TRBD1	CASSRDRANTGELFF	TGTGCCAGCAGTCGGGACAGGGCGAACACCGGGGAGCTGTTTTTT
TRBV30	-	TRBJ1-1	-	CAWSVRGGTEAFF	TGTGCCTGGAGTGTGAGGGGGGGAACTGAAGCTTTCTTT